One and the same sample provided the 9 T cell receptor beta chains below, sequenced in a study of T cell responses to AZD1222 COVID-19 vaccine. Data came from immunoSEQ multiplex PCR; TCRdb stores just in-frame clones and leaves some out. The sample has about 100,000 clones, about nine tenths seen once. The sequences come from peripheral blood, collected on day 0 of AZD1222 vaccination. The receptors come from an adult in good health.

This chain links TRBV27 with TRBJ2-2, with no clear D. Looked up from germline, CDR1 is MNHEY and CDR2 is SMNVEV (reference sequence). The length of the CDR3 is 14 residues. Deletions cut 3 bases from V and 10 bases from J, with 15 bases between. Written as DNA, the CDR3 is TGTGCCAGCAGTTTTAGGAGTCAAATGATGGAGCTGTTTTTT. Translated, it gives CASSFRSQMMELFF.

V is TRBV2 and J is TRBJ2-5; D is unclear. Germline V gene lookup returns CDR1 SNHLY and CDR2 FYNNEI. V lost 1 base and J lost 1, with 7 bases in between. There are 14 residues in the CDR3. This CDR3 reads CASSEVGSQETQYF. In DNA form, the CDR3 reads TGTGCCAGCAGTGAAGTCGGCTCCCAAGAGACCCAGTACTTC.

CDR3 sequence: CASSRTVYGYTF. CDR3 nucleotide sequence: TGTGCCAGCAGCCGGACAGTCTATGGCTACACCTTC. The rearrangement joins TRBV12-3 or TRBV12-4 to TRBJ1-2; TRBD1 is a possible D gene (6 bases). Deletions cut 6 bases from V and 4 bases from J, with 9 bases between. The CDR3 is 12 amino acids.

V is TRBV29-1 and J is TRBJ2-2; D unresolved. The CDR3 consists of 10 residues. V was trimmed by 4 bases and J by 8 bases, leaving 5 bases between them. Germline V gene lookup returns CDR1 SQVTM and CDR2 ANQGSEA. CDR3 residues: CSVGDGELFF. As DNA, the CDR3 is TGCAGCGTTGGTGATGGGGAGCTGTTTTTT.

The J gene is TRBJ2-3, the V gene TRBV7-3; 9 bases agree with TRBD1. The germline V gene encodes CDR1 SGHTA and CDR2 FQGTGA. There are 19 residues in the CDR3. V was clipped by 1 base and J by 1 base; unmatched bases: 12. DNA for the CDR3: TGTGCCAGCAGCTTAAAGTTCACGGGGACAGGGCAGGGCACAGATACGCAGTATTTT. Translated: CASSLKFTGTGQGTDTQYF.

The V and J genes are TRBV7-8 and TRBJ1-1; 9 nucleotides align to TRBD1. V was pared by 5 bases and J by 5 bases, with 15 bases of the junction left unmatched. CDR3 length equals 17 residues. Germline-derived CDR1 and CDR2 are SGHVS and FQNEAQ. CDR3 in DNA: TGTGCCAGCAGCCCATTCGGGACAGGGAGAGTTCAAACTGAAGCTTTCTTT. It translates to CASSPFGTGRVQTEAFF.

The chain uses TRBV3-1 (or the pseudogene TRBV3-2) and TRBJ1-4; D not resolved. V gave up 1 base and J gave up 13 bases, with 13 bases separating them. Per germline, CDR1 LGHDT and CDR2 YNNKEL (reference sequence). CDR3 length: 13 amino acids. CDR3: CASSQVAIGGLFF. For the CDR3, the DNA is TGTGCCAGCAGCCAAGTTGCGATCGGAGGACTGTTTTTT.

The chain links TRBV3-1 (or the pseudogene TRBV3-2) to TRBJ2-3; weak D call: TRBD2 (5 bases). The CDR3 totals 15 residues. Trimming shortened V by 1 base and J by 3 bases, and 11 bases separated the two germline ends. Germline loops: CDR1 LGHDT, CDR2 YNNKEL (reference sequence). CDR3 amino acids: CASSQGAGETDTQYF. DNA for the CDR3: TGTGCCAGCAGCCAAGGGGCCGGGGAGACAGATACGCAGTATTTT.

J is TRBJ2-1 and V is TRBV9; 10 bases are a match to TRBD2. Losses at the gene ends were 1 base for V and 4 bases for J; bases not matched to a gene: 11. Germline CDR1 is SGDLS and CDR2 is YYNGEE. The length of the CDR3 is 18 residues. The CDR3 DNA reads as TGTGCCAGCAGCGTACCCATAGCGGGAGGATCCTCTTACAATGAGCAGTTCTTC. Translating gives CASSVPIAGGSSYNEQFF.